This paragraph covers one T cell receptor (beta chain) sequence. Assay: immunoSEQ multiplex PCR; the TCRdb copy retains only in-frame clones and omits some. This sample has 9,500 to 15,000 clones, with approximately 87% found just once. The germline V and J ends were trimmed by 0 bases and 4 bases, with 11 bases remaining between them. Germline lookup yields CDR1 SGHAT and CDR2 FQNNGV. There are 15 residues in the CDR3. This specimen belongs to a study of immune evolution from preneoplasia to lung adenocarcinoma. The receptor was derived from a person between 50 and 69 years old with lung adenocarcinoma. This chain links TRBV11-2 with TRBJ2-3; D is uncertain. Sequenced material: FFPE tissue from an adenomatous hyperplasia lung lesion. Stated subset: atypical adenomatous hyperplasia (AAH), lung preneoplasia. The CDR3 DNA is TGTGCCAGCAGCTTAGAAGCCCACAGACCAGATACGCAGTATTTT. This gives the protein CASSLEAHRPDTQYF.